This T cell receptor beta chain was recorded in a study of shared clonotypes between healthy human individuals (dated by TCRdb to the early 2020s). Study-level background: The cohort comprised two women and a few men aged 18 to 49 years. For each donor, three plates each were used for CD4 naive and CD4 memory, two plates were used for CD8 naive, and one plate was used for CD8 memory. To estimate repertoire size and how much clonotypes are shared between individuals, the study performed deep sequencing of blood TCR repertoires from five healthy adults. To increase sequencing depth and limit assay-specific biases, different laboratories used diverse techniques to prepare libraries and sequence TCR repertoires. Per donor, leukapheresis produced somewhere between about 0.94 and 9 billion PBMCs. The research as a whole found: Sampling was limited to blood, and TCR repertoires in tissue likely differ from TCR repertoires in blood. Clonotypes shared by all four sorted-subset donors showed higher generation probabilities than non-shared clonotypes. Even with the large sequencing depth, rarefaction of the sorted-subset datasets indicated that sequencing was incomplete. The genetic and exposure-history diversity represented was limited by the small number of donors. Naive subsets generally had larger estimated clonotype richness than memory subsets. Approximately 5% of naive CD4, roughly 3.6% of naive CD8, approximately 2% of memory CD4, and roughly 0.4% of memory CD8 clonotypes were shared across several donors. Pairwise subsampling indicated that sequencing depth was expected to affect the degree of clonotype sharing among donors.

Using the deep immunoSEQ assay, TCR CDR3 regions were amplified from genomic DNA by multiplex PCR. Genomic DNA extracted from each cell subset was distributed evenly over all wells of several immunoSEQ 96-well plates, and each plate served as one replicate. For sorted subsets, 200 to 250 ng genomic DNA, equal to tens of thousands of T cell genomes, was loaded into each replicate PCR. The purified libraries were quantified using a Qubit 3.0 fluorometer, sized with a Bioanalyzer 2100, and then quantified again using the KAPA Library Quantification kit. Every immunoSEQ 96-well plate was sequenced on a separate single-read 150-cycle Illumina NextSeq 550 flow cell. As for the original processing: The immunoSEQ output contained only junctional sequences without quality scores, so filtering could not match that applied to full-length reads. To assign V/J genes and CDR3, sequences were annotated using PyIR, a Python wrapper for IgBLAST v1.9, with IMGT germline references. Reads with weak V/J assignments (E-value above 1e-6), missing CDR3, stop codons, out-of-frame junctions, or ambiguous translated residues were removed. A V3J clonotype was defined by an identical inferred V gene, J gene, and CDR3 amino acid sequence. The percentage overlap between two repertoires was calculated by dividing the number of shared unique clonotypes by the size of the smaller repertoire. Repertoire richness was assessed with RTK rarefaction, the Chao1 estimator, and Recon v2.1 estimates of unobserved clonotypes. OLGA was used to compute generation probabilities for all TCRbeta clonotypes that the gDNA method yielded from a handful of donors. TCRdb retrieved this table from immuneACCESS and kept in-frame rearrangements only. Not all clones are present; in checked studies, unresolved V genes account for under half, and no reason is known for the remainder. That table furnishes V, J and clone size, whereas the DNA furnished D and trimming. The sample has over 150,000 clones on record, 66% of them singletons. The ten largest clones take up more than 9% of the sample.

Points on this clone: Its cognate antigen has yet to be identified. No base qualities exist here, and no much larger clone lies one base off it.

The donors were healthy, HIV-negative adults with no recently reported acute infections or vaccinations. Every donor was a Caucasian adult living in Nashville, Tennessee, USA. CD4+ T cells were enriched through magnetic negative selection, after which naive cells were positively selected on CD45RA and the remaining negative fraction served as the memory subset. Blood was obtained by leukapheresis, after which PBMCs were separated by Ficoll-Histopaque density gradient centrifugation and cryopreserved in liquid nitrogen vapor phase. Analytical flow cytometry was used to check the purity and quantity of every magnetically sorted T cell population. Each sorted fraction had its genomic DNA isolated and then quantified by UV absorbance on a Nanodrop 2000c. Trimming at the junction amounts to 2 bases on V and 9 bases on J, and the germline ends lie 11 bases apart. The cysteine opens and the phenylalanine closes a CDR3 of 13 amino acids. The kept DNA is CDR3 alone, 39 bases in frame from the first base. Per the germline V gene (reference sequence), WNHNN is the CDR1 and SYGVQD is the CDR2.

The material sequenced was memory CD4+ T cells sorted from blood. The sample's cell subset or site label, decoded: CD45RA-negative fraction. In this chain, TRBV10-1 is recombined with TRBJ2-1, with the D gene not clear enough to name. This sequence was found in a man aged 30 to 45 in good health. This receptor carries the CDR3 CASSENEVFEQFF. The bases read TGCGCCAGCAGTGAGAATGAAGTATTTGAGCAGTTCTTC.